This T cell receptor (beta chain) was sequenced during a study of early T cells in non-severe SARS-CoV-2 infection. Study summary: The input, bulk RNA from unsorted whole blood, was sequenced, and chains were unpaired. Study observations and caveats: Matches to VDJdb favored anti-spike CD8 responses and missed private and CD4 specificities.

CDR1 LNHDA and CDR2 SQIVND come from the germline V gene (reference sequence). V lost 7 bases and J 1 base, leaving 16 bases between the germline ends. The CDR3 runs 15 residues. This clonotype was seen ten or more times. Its antigen is currently unknown. Individually, cDNA molecules had unique molecular identifiers attached to them. TCRdb re-called the 5' RACE reads with MiXCR, one entry per CDR3 protein. The sample has approximately 50,000 distinct CDR3 sequences; almost 9.5% are singletons. The specimen was whole blood. The chain carries TRBV19 and TRBJ1-1; no reliable D call. The receptor's source is an adult who was a healthcare worker with PCR-confirmed SARS-CoV-2 infection or an uninfected control (not recorded which). CDR3 DNA: TGTGCCAGTACCACTTCGTACAGCAGGAACACTGAAGCTTTCTTT. Its protein product is CASTTSYSRNTEAFF.